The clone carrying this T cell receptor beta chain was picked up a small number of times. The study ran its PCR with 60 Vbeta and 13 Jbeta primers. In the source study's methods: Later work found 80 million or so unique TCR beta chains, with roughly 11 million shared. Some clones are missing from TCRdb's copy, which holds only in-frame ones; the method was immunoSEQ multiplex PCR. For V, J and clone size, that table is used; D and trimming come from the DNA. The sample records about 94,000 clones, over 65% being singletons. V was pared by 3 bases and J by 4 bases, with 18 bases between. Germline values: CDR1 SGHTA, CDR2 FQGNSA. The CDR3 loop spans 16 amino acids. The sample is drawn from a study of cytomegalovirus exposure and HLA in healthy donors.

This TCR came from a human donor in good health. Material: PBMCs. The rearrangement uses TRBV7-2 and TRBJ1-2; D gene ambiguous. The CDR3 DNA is TGTGCCAGCAGCTTGAATGTAGGAGGAGTGGGCTATGGCTACACCTTC. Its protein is CASSLNVGGVGYGYTF.